Below, one T cell receptor beta chain is given with its context. Its target is not known. The sample is drawn from a study of T cells in Graves' hyperthyroidism and ophthalmopathy. Exclusion followed for patients with uncontrolled infection, other autoimmune disease, pregnancy or lactation. Based on clinical symptoms, serum thyroxine and TRAb, thyroid ultrasound and orbital computed tomography, diagnoses were reached. RNA transcripts served as the template for amplifying TCR beta CDR3 regions. The TCR CDR3 first-round RT-PCR relied on the HTBI primer set. TCRdb re-analysed the multiplex PCR reads in MiXCR, keeping a single row per CDR3 protein. The table lists over 650,000 distinct CDR3 sequences, approximately 42% of them singletons. General study points: Ophthalmopathy was model-predicted a median around seven months pre-onset. Among clonotypes expanded in thyroid above 0.001, most were also found in blood.

The J segment lost 2 bases and the V segment lost 3 bases, leaving 4 bases of the junction unmatched. The CDR3 is 16 amino acids. The V gene's germline CDR1 is SGHTA and CDR2 FQGNSA. Sequencing used peripheral blood or thyroid tissue (not recorded which). This chain uses TRBV7-2 with TRBJ2-5, with 12 bases fitting TRBD2. The clonotype was recovered from an adult man with Graves' disease, either hyperthyroidism or ophthalmopathy (not recorded which). The CDR3: CASSFGLAGTQETQYF. In nucleotides, the CDR3 is TGTGCCAGCAGCTTCGGACTAGCGGGGACTCAAGAGACCCAGTACTTC.